These T cell receptor beta chains were read from a single sample in a study of cytomegalovirus exposure and HLA in healthy donors. The assay was immunoSEQ multiplex PCR, and TCRdb's table has in-frame clones only and misses some. The sample consists of 150,000 to 200,000 clones, more than 65% of them appearing once. The sample taken for sequencing was PBMCs. The receptors come from a man between 18 and 35 years old in good health and CMV-seropositive. The CDR3 runs from the conserved cysteine through the conserved F or W. The order of the fields is CDR3 protein, CDR3 DNA, V gene, clone size, J gene, CDR3 length, D gene. D genes are given only for firm matches. A clone size is listed for some rows: how often the clone was seen (once, few, many), or a class if it is expanded.

CASSPVWSTNTGELFF | TGTGCCAGCTCACCAGTGTGGAGCACGAACACCGGGGAGCTGTTTTTT | TRBV18 | - | TRBJ2-2 | 16 | -
CASSATDNYGYTF | TGTGCCAGCAGTGCGACAGATAACTATGGCTACACCTTC | TRBV6-1 | once | TRBJ1-2 | 13 | -
CASSLGGRRRNTEAFF | TGTGCCAGCAGCTTAGGCGGCCGCCGAAGGAACACTGAAGCTTTCTTT | TRBV7-2 | - | TRBJ1-1 | 16 | -
CSVETSGWRFF | TGCAGCGTTGAGACGTCCGGGTGGCGGTTCTTC | TRBV29-1 | - | TRBJ2-1 | 11 | -
CASSPIVVGAYNEQFF | TGCGCCAGCAGCCCCATTGTAGTGGGGGCATACAATGAGCAGTTCTTC | TRBV5-1 | - | TRBJ2-1 | 16 | -
CASGQGVRYGYTF | TGTGCCAGCGGACAGGGGGTACGGTATGGCTACACCTTC | TRBV6-1 | - | TRBJ1-2 | 13 | TRBD1
CASSEPLGGGTYEQYF | TGCGCCAGCAGTGAGCCGCTCGGTGGGGGGACCTACGAGCAGTACTTC | TRBV10-2 | - | TRBJ2-7 | 16 | -
CASSHHPRQVLNEKLFF | TGTGCCAGCAGCCACCACCCGAGACAGGTTTTAAATGAAAAACTGTTTTTT | TRBV7-9 | few | TRBJ1-4 | 17 | -
CASSFLVGDSTDTQYF | TGTGCCAGCAGTTTCTTGGTAGGGGATAGCACAGATACGCAGTATTTT | TRBV7-9 | - | TRBJ2-3 | 16 | -
CASSYLGSGGNEQFF | TGTGCCAGCAGTTACCTCGGGAGCGGCGGCAATGAGCAGTTCTTC | TRBV6-5 | - | TRBJ2-1 | 15 | -
CASKNERERKSEQFF | TGTGCCAGCAAGAATGAGCGGGAGCGGAAATCCGAGCAGTTCTTC | TRBV2 | - | TRBJ2-1 | 15 | TRBD2
CASRGTGGMDQPQHF | TGCGCCAGCAGGGGGACAGGGGGCATGGATCAGCCCCAGCATTTT | TRBV5-1 | - | TRBJ1-5 | 15 | TRBD1
CASGPRGNTEAFF | TGTGCCAGCGGTCCGAGAGGGAACACTGAAGCTTTCTTT | TRBV6-5 | few | TRBJ1-1 | 13 | -
CASSDSTLAGPPHSYNEQFF | TGTGCCAGCAGTGACTCTACATTAGCGGGTCCTCCCCACTCCTACAATGAGCAGTTCTTC | TRBV6-4 | once | TRBJ2-1 | 20 | TRBD2
CASSKRQGQGEGGYTF | TGTGCCAGCAGCAAACGCCAGGGACAGGGGGAGGGTGGCTACACCTTC | TRBV21-1 | - | TRBJ1-2 | 16 | -
CASTPQVSYNEQFF | TGTGCCAGCACACCCCAGGTGTCCTACAATGAGCAGTTCTTC | TRBV6-6 | once | TRBJ2-1 | 14 | -
CASSAGASGRPYNEQFF | TGTGCCAGCAGCGCAGGGGCTAGCGGGAGGCCTTACAATGAGCAGTTCTTC | TRBV11-3 | - | TRBJ2-1 | 17 | TRBD2
CASSLGQLYEQYF | TGTGCCAGCAGCTTAGGACAGTTATACGAGCAGTACTTC | TRBV11-2 | - | TRBJ2-7 | 13 | -
CASSFGRDSLRDTQYF | TGTGCCAGCAGCTTCGGGAGGGACAGCCTGAGGGATACGCAGTATTTT | TRBV11-1 | - | TRBJ2-3 | 16 | -
CASSSVKAGRTLGEQYF | TGTGCCAGCAGTTCGGTTAAAGCGGGAAGGACCTTAGGCGAGCAGTACTTC | TRBV28 | few | TRBJ2-7 | 17 | TRBD2
CASSTDREYEQYF | TGTGCCAGCAGTACAGACAGGGAGTACGAGCAGTACTTC | TRBV6-5 | - | TRBJ2-7 | 13 | TRBD1
CASSLTGRNTEAFF | TGTGCCAGCAGCCTGACAGGGCGGAACACTGAAGCTTTCTTT | TRBV6-6 | - | TRBJ1-1 | 14 | TRBD1
CASSLTSGRARDTQYF | TGTGCCAGCAGTTTAACTAGCGGGAGGGCTAGGGATACGCAGTATTTT | TRBV28 | few | TRBJ2-3 | 16 | TRBD2
CASSLERGGRGYTF | TGTGCCAGCAGTTTAGAGAGGGGAGGGCGAGGCTACACCTTC | TRBV28 | - | TRBJ1-2 | 14 | -
CSVWTSMNTEAFF | TGCAGCGTTTGGACAAGTATGAACACTGAAGCTTTCTTT | TRBV29-1 | - | TRBJ1-1 | 13 | -
CASSNRGQGSAEAFF | TGTGCCAGTAGTAATCGTGGACAGGGATCGGCTGAAGCTTTCTTT | TRBV19 | - | TRBJ1-1 | 15 | TRBD1
CASSYSVGSGNIQYF | TGTGCCAGCAGTTACTCGGTGGGTAGCGGAAACATTCAGTACTTC | TRBV6-5 | once | TRBJ2-4 | 15 | -
CASTHSGEAYGQYF | TGTGCCAGCACTCATAGTGGGGAGGCGTACGGGCAGTACTTC | TRBV13 | - | TRBJ2-7 | 14 | -
CAIDPTGGPGNNEQFF | TGTGCCATTGACCCGACGGGAGGCCCCGGGAACAATGAGCAGTTCTTC | TRBV10-3 | - | TRBJ2-1 | 16 | TRBD2
CASSFGGSTNEQFF | TGCGCCAGCAGCTTTGGCGGGAGTACAAATGAGCAGTTCTTC | TRBV5-1 | - | TRBJ2-1 | 14 | TRBD2
CASRGTSRSSTGELFF | TGTGCCAGCAGGGGGACTAGCCGTTCCTCTACCGGGGAGCTGTTTTTT | TRBV2 | - | TRBJ2-2 | 16 | TRBD2
CASSETGTGSYEQYF | TGCGCCAGCAGTGAGACCGGGACAGGGTCCTACGAGCAGTACTTC | TRBV10-2 | - | TRBJ2-7 | 15 | TRBD1
CSVEASGRTSGDWFWETQYF | TGCAGCGTTGAGGCCTCCGGTCGAACTAGCGGGGATTGGTTCTGGGAGACCCAGTACTTC | TRBV29-1 | - | TRBJ2-5 | 20 | TRBD2
CSVSGGPSYGYTF | TGCAGCGTTTCAGGGGGCCCGAGCTATGGCTACACCTTC | TRBV29-1 | - | TRBJ1-2 | 13 | TRBD1
CAISAKSGELFF | TGTGCCATCAGTGCCAAATCCGGGGAGCTGTTTTTT | TRBV10-3 | - | TRBJ2-2 | 12 | -
CASSREDVWTEAFF | TGTGCCAGCAGCCGGGAGGATGTTTGGACTGAAGCTTTCTTT | TRBV5-5 | few | TRBJ1-1 | 14 | -
CASSPGHIYEQYF | TGTGCCAGCAGCCCCGGACATATCTACGAGCAGTACTTC | TRBV5-6 | - | TRBJ2-7 | 13 | -
CASRGQGAGELFF | TGTGCCAGCAGGGGACAGGGTGCCGGGGAGCTGTTTTTT | TRBV6-1 | - | TRBJ2-2 | 13 | TRBD1
CATSRDLDTGELFF | TGTGCCACCAGCAGAGATCTAGACACCGGGGAGCTGTTTTTT | TRBV15 | few | TRBJ2-2 | 14 | -
CASSLAGGTDTQYF | TGTGCCAGCAGTTTGGCGGGAGGCACAGATACGCAGTATTTT | TRBV28 | - | TRBJ2-3 | 14 | TRBD2
CAWSPTEYEQYF | TGTGCCTGGAGTCCGACAGAGTACGAGCAGTACTTC | TRBV30 | - | TRBJ2-7 | 12 | -
CASGFTGTGGYTGELFF | TGTGCTAGTGGTTTCACCGGGACAGGGGGATACACCGGGGAGCTGTTTTTT | TRBV12-5 | - | TRBJ2-2 | 17 | TRBD1
CATEDPGILKNIQYF | TGTGCCACTGAAGACCCCGGGATATTAAAAAACATTCAGTACTTC | TRBV21-1 | - | TRBJ2-4 | 15 | -
CASRRQELYYEQYF | TGCGCCAGCAGGAGACAAGAGTTGTATTACGAGCAGTACTTC | TRBV5-1 | - | TRBJ2-7 | 14 | -
CASSLDSETAADEQFF | TGTGCCAGCAGCTTAGATTCTGAAACAGCGGCCGATGAGCAGTTCTTC | TRBV11-3 | - | TRBJ2-1 | 16 | -
CASSDLTGAYEQYF | TGTGCCAGCAGTGACCTTACGGGTGCCTACGAGCAGTACTTC | TRBV6-1 | - | TRBJ2-7 | 14 | -
CASSLVLSGANVLTF | TGTGCCAGCAGCTTAGTACTCTCTGGGGCCAACGTCCTGACTTTC | TRBV7-2 | - | TRBJ2-6 | 15 | -
CASSQGAEAFF | TGTGCCAGCAGCCAGGGGGCCGAAGCTTTCTTT | TRBV2 | many | TRBJ1-1 | 11 | TRBD1
CAISGGTGSYEQYF | TGTGCCATCAGTGGGGGGACAGGGTCCTACGAGCAGTACTTC | TRBV10-3 | few | TRBJ2-7 | 14 | TRBD1
CASSLVANTEAFF | TGTGCCAGCAGTTTGGTGGCCAACACTGAAGCTTTCTTT | TRBV28 | - | TRBJ1-1 | 13 | -
CASTLGQSNTEAFF | TGTGCCAGCACCCTCGGACAGTCGAACACTGAAGCTTTCTTT | TRBV7-2 | - | TRBJ1-1 | 14 | -
CASSKKRYRAGNIQYF | TGTGCCAGCAGCAAAAAGCGGTACAGGGCGGGAAACATTCAGTACTTC | TRBV21-1 | - | TRBJ2-4 | 16 | -
CASSADRDKGSGGYTF | TGCGCCAGCAGCGCAGACAGGGATAAAGGTTCCGGTGGCTACACCTTC | TRBV5-1 | once | TRBJ1-2 | 16 | TRBD1
CASSPGQGEKLFF | TGTGCCAGCTCACCGGGGCAGGGAGAAAAACTGTTTTTT | TRBV18 | - | TRBJ1-4 | 13 | -
CSVVKQGTDTQYF | TGCAGCGTTGTCAAACAGGGGACAGATACGCAGTATTTT | TRBV29-1 | - | TRBJ2-3 | 13 | TRBD1
CASSPGPNTEAFF | TGTGCCAGCAGTCCCGGTCCGAACACTGAAGCTTTCTTT | TRBV11-1 | - | TRBJ1-1 | 13 | -
CASSETTGRHGELFF | TGCGCCAGCTCCGAAACGACAGGGCGGCACGGGGAGCTGTTTTTT | TRBV10-1 | - | TRBJ2-2 | 15 | TRBD1
CASSQGLAGYEQYF | TGCGCCAGCAGCCAGGGACTAGCGGGCTACGAGCAGTACTTC | TRBV4-1 | - | TRBJ2-7 | 14 | TRBD2